This TCR beta chain was obtained from a study of cytomegalovirus exposure and HLA in healthy donors. Sequencing was performed with immunoSEQ multiplex PCR; in TCRdb, only in-frame clones are kept and a portion is missing. Among about 190,000 clones listed, over 65% were seen once. CDR3 length equals 17 residues. V was pared by 2 bases and J by 0 bases, with 14 bases between. Germline assignment: CDR1 MNHEY and CDR2 SMNVEV (reference sequence). Sequencing used PBMCs. The source of this sequence is a man younger than 35 in good health and CMV-seropositive. The V and J genes are TRBV27 and TRBJ1-5, with D unresolved. CDR3 residues: CASSLRRGADSNQPQHF. The CDR3, as DNA: TGTGCCAGCAGTTTAAGGAGAGGAGCAGATAGCAATCAGCCCCAGCATTTT.